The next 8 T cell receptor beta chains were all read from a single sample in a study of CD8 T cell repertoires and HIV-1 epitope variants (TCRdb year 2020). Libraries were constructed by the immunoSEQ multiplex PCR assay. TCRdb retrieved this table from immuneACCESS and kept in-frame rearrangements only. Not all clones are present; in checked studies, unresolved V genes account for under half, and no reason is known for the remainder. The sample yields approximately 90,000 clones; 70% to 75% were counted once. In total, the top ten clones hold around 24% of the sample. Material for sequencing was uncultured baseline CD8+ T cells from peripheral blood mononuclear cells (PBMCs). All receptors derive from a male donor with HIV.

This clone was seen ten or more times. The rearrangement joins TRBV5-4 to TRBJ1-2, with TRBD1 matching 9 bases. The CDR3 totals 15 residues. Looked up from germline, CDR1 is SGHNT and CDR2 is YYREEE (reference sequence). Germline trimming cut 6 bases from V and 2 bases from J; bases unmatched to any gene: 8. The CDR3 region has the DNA TGTGCCAGCATCGATCGGGACAGGGCAAACTATGGCTACACCTTC. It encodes CASIDRDRANYGYTF.

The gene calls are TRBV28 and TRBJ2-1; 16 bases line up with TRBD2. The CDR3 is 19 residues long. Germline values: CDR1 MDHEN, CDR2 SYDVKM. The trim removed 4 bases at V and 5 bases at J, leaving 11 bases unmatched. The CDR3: CASSYSGLAGGSVNNEQFF. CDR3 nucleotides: TGTGCCAGCAGTTACTCGGGACTAGCGGGAGGGTCCGTAAACAATGAGCAGTTCTTC.

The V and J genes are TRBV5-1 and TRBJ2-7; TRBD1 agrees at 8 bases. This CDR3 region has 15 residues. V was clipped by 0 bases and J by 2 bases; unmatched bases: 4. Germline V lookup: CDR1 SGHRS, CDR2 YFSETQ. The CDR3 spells CASSLGTGGPYEQYF. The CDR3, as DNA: TGCGCCAGCAGCTTGGGAACAGGGGGTCCCTACGAGCAGTACTTC.

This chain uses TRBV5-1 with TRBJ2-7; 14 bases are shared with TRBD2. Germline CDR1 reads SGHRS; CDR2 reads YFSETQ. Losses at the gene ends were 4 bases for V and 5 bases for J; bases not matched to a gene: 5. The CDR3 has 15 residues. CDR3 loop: CASSGGTSGSNEQYF. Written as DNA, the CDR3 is TGCGCCAGCAGCGGCGGGACTAGCGGGAGCAACGAGCAGTACTTC. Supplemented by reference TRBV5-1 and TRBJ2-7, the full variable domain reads KAGVTQTPRYLIKTRGQQVTLSCSPISGHRSVSWYQQTPGQGLQFLFEYFSETQRNKGNFPGRFSGRQFSNSRSEMNVSTLELGDSALYLCASSGGTSGSNEQYFGPGTRLTVT.

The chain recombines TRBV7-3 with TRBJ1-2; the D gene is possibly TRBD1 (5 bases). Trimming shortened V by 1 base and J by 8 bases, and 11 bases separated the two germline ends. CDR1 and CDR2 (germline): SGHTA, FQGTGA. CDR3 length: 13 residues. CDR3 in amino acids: CASSLMFGDGYTF. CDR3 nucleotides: TGTGCCAGCAGCTTAATGTTTGGGGACGGCTACACCTTC.

CDR3 bases: TGTGCCAGCTCTGTGGGACAGGGGAACACTGAAGCTTTCTTT. Its translation: CASSVGQGNTEAFF. The chain employs TRBV18 and TRBJ1-1; 9 bases agree with TRBD1. CDR1 is KGHSH, CDR2 LQKENI, per germline. V was clipped by 6 bases and J by 1 base; unmatched bases: 3. The CDR3 consists of 14 residues.

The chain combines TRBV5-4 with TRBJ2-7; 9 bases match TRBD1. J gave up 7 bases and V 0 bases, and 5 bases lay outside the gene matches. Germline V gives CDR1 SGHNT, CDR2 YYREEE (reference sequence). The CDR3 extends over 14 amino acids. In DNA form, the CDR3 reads TGTGCCAGCAGCTTGGGGACAGGGGTATGGGAGCAGTACTTC. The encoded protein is CASSLGTGVWEQYF.

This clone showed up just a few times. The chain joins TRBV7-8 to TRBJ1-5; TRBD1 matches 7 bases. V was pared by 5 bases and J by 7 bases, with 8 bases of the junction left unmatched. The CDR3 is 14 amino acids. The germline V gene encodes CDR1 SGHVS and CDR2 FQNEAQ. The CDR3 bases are TGTGCCAGCAGCCTGCGGCAGGGGGGACAGCCCCAGCATTTT. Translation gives CASSLRQGGQPQHF.